This passage covers 9 T cell receptor beta chains from one sample sequenced in a study of T-cell reconstitution after alpha-beta-depleted transplantation in children. Using unique molecular identifiers, the investigators prepared the TCRbeta library. One entry per CDR3 protein, called by TCRdb with MiXCR from the PCR reads. The sample includes some 220,000 distinct CDR3 sequences, approximately 11% of them seen just once. The sample consisted of PBMCs, taken before TCRalphabeta/CD19-depleted stem cell transplant. Receptors originate from a child under two years old with acute myeloid leukemia, due to receive a stem cell transplant.

This clonotype was observed at least ten times. The rearrangement uses TRBV14 and TRBJ2-1, with D tentatively TRBD2 (6 bases). This CDR3 is 15 amino acids long. The germline CDR1 and CDR2 sequences are SGHDN and FVKESK. Trimming pared 0 bases from V and 4 bases from J, leaving 10 bases between. CDR3 sequence (DNA): TGTGCCAGCAGCCAAGAACAAGGGACTTACAATGAGCAGTTCTTC. Translation gives CASSQEQGTYNEQFF.

This clonotype has just a few counts. This chain uses TRBV6-5 with TRBJ2-3, with unresolved D. The germline V gene encodes CDR1 MNHEY and CDR2 SVGAGI. Between the trimmed V and J ends, which lost 5 bases and 3 bases, there was a span of 12 bases. CDR3 length: 14 amino acids. DNA of the CDR3: TGTGCCAGCAGTCCTATGGTCCGGACAGATACGCAGTATTTT. Its protein product is CASSPMVRTDTQYF.

This clonotype has ten or more counts. V gene TRBV4-2 combines with J gene TRBJ2-1; 14 bases align to TRBD2. Germline-derived CDR1 and CDR2 are LGHNA and YNFKEQ. The CDR3 is made up of 19 amino acids. Trimming cost V 3 bases and J 2 bases; bases outside gene matches: 9. CDR3: CASSQPRLAGGPPYNEQFF. The DNA of the CDR3 is TGTGCCAGCAGCCAGCCGAGACTAGCGGGAGGGCCCCCCTACAATGAGCAGTTCTTC.

This clonotype has ten or more counts. The chain employs TRBV28 and TRBJ2-5, with 8 bases aligning to TRBD1. With 2 bases clipped from V and 4 bases from J, the junction kept 9 bases outside the gene matches. The CDR3 loop spans 16 amino acids. Germline loops: CDR1 MDHEN, CDR2 SYDVKM. CDR3 nucleotide sequence: TGTGCCAGCAGTTTAGGGCAGGGGGCAGGGGGAGAGACCCAGTACTTC. Its protein product is CASSLGQGAGGETQYF.

A remark on this clonotype: This could be a read error, since a much larger clone is one nucleotide away. V usage is TRBV21-1 and J usage is TRBJ1-2. TRBV21-1 corresponds to a pseudogene. This CDR3 is built from 15 residues. The CDR3 here is CTSSKWCRGFYGYTF. In nucleotides, the CDR3 is TGTACCAGCAGCAAATGGTGTCGGGGATTCTATGGCTACACCTTC.

This clonotype appeared many times. The gene calls are TRBV6-1 and TRBJ1-2, with D hard to call. Trimming left V 1 base short and J 0 bases short, with 6 bases between. The length of the CDR3 is 14 residues. Per germline, CDR1 MNHNS and CDR2 SASEGT. The chain's CDR3 is CASSEGPSNYGYTF. In nucleotides, the CDR3 is TGTGCCAGCAGTGAAGGTCCGTCTAACTATGGCTACACCTTC.

By proportion, this clonotype is medium-sized. The chain joins TRBV5-1 to TRBJ1-4; perhaps TRBD1 as D (5 bases). V dropped 3 bases and J dropped 8 bases, with 14 bases sitting between them. CDR1 and CDR2 (germline): SGHRS, YFSETQ. This CDR3 region has 14 residues. CDR3 residues: CASSYTGLREKLFF. The CDR3 DNA is TGCGCCAGCAGCTACACAGGACTACGGGAAAAACTGTTTTTT.

The sample holds many counts of this clonotype. The rearrangement links TRBV10-2 to TRBJ2-5; perhaps TRBD2 as D (5 bases). Germline CDR1 WSHSY, CDR2 SAAADI. The CDR3 has 13 amino acids. V lost 11 bases and J lost 0, with 13 bases in between. The CDR3 DNA sequence: TGCGCCTGTATGAGAGGGAACCAAGAGACCCAGTACTTC. Translation: CACMRGNQETQYF.

V usage is TRBV20-1 and J usage is TRBJ1-6; D is perhaps TRBD1 (5 bases). The ends were cut back, 1 base at V and 8 bases at J, with 12 bases in the middle. The CDR3 has 14 residues. Germline V gene sequence: CDR1 DFQATT, CDR2 SNEGSKA (reference sequence). This CDR3 reads CSARGLGPDSPLHF. In DNA form, the CDR3 reads TGCAGTGCTAGAGGTTTGGGGCCAGATTCACCCCTCCACTTT.